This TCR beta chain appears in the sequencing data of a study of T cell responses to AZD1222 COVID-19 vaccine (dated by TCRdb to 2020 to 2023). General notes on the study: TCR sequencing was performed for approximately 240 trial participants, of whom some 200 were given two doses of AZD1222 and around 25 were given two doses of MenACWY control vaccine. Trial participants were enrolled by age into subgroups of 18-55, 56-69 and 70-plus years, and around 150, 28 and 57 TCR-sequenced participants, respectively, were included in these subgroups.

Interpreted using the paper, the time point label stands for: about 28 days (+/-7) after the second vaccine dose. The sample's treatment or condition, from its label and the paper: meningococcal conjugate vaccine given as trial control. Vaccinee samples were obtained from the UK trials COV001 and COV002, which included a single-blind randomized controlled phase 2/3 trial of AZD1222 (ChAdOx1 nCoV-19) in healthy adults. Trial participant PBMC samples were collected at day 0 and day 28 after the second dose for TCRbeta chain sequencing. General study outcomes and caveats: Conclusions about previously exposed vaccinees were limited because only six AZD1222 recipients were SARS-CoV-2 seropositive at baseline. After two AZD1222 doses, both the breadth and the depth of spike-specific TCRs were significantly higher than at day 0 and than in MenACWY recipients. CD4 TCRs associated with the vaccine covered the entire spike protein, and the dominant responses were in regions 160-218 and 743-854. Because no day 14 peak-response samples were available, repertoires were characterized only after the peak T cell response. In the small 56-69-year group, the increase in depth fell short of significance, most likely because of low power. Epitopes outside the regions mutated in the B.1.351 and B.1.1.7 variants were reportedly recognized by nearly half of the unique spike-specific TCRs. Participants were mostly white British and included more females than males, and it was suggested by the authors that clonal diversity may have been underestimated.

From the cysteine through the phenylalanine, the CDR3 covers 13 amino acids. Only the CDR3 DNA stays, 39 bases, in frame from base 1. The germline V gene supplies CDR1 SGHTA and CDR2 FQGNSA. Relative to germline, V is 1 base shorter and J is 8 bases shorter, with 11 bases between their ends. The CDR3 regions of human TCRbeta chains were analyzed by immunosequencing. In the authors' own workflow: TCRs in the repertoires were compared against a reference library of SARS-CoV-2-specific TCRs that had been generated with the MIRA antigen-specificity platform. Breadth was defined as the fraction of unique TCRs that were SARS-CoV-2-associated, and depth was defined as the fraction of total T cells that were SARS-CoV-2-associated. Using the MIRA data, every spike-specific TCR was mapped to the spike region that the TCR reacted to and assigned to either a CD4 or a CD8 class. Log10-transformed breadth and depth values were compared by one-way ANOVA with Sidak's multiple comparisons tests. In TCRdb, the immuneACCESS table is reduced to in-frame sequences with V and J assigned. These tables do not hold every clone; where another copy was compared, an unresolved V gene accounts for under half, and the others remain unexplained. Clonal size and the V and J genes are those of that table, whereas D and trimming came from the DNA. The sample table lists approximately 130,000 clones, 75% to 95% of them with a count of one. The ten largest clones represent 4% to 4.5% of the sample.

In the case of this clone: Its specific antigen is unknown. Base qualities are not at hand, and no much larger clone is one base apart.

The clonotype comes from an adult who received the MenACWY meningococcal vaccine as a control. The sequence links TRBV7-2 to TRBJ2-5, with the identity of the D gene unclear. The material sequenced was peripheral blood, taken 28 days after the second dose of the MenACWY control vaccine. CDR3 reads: CASSLVIWETQYF. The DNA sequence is TGTGCCAGCAGCTTAGTGATTTGGGAAACCCAGTACTTC.